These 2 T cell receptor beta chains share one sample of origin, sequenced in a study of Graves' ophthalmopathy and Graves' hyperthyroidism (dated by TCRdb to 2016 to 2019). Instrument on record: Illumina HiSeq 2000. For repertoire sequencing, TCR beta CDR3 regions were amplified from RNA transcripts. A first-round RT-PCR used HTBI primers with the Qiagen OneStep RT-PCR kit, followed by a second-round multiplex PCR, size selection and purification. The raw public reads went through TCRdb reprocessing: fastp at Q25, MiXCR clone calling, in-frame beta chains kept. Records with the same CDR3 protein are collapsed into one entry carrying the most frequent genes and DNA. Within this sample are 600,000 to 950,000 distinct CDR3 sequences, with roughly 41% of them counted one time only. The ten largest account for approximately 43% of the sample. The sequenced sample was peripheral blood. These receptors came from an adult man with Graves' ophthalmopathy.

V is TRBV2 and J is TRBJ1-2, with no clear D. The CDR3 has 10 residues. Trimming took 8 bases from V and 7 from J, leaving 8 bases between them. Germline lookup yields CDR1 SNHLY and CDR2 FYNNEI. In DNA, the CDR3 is TGTGCCAGCTCGGCGGTTGGCTACACCTTC. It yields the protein CASSAVGYTF.

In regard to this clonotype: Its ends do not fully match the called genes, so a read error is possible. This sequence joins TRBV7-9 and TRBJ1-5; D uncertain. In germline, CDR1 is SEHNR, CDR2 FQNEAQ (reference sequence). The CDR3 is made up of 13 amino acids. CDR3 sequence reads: CASSGVVGQPQHF. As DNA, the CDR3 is TGCGCCAGCAGTGGAGTAGTAGGGCAGCCCCAGCATTTT.